These 8 T cell receptor beta chains share one sample of origin, sequenced in a study of blood T cells in healthy people across ages. For the second PCR, which ran for about 7 to 12 cycles, a sample-barcoded 5' primer and a J-beta primer mix were used. TCRdb reanalysed the 5' RACE reads using MiXCR and keeps one entry per CDR3 protein. Among roughly 800,000 distinct CDR3 sequences listed, roughly 60% were seen once. The sample comprised blood. These receptors were collected from a man aged 25-40 years in good health.

The chain employs TRBV27 and TRBJ2-1; D is uncertain. The end of the DNA is better explained by TRBJ2-7, so the J call may be wrong. CDR3 length: 14 residues. CDR1 and CDR2 from the germline V gene are MNHEY and SMNVEV (reference sequence). The CDR3 spells CASSSAAAAYEQYF. As DNA, the CDR3 is TGTGCCAGCAGTTCGGCGGCTGCGGCTTACGAGCAGTACTTC.

With respect to this clonotype: One end of the junction varies from germline; a read error may be responsible. The V call is TRBV20-1, the J call TRBJ2-5; 13 nucleotides match TRBD2. The CDR3 sequence is 14 residues long. The V gene's germline CDR1 is DFQATT and CDR2 SNEGSKA (reference sequence). The CDR3 here is CSATSGGGYETQYF. The CDR3 DNA is TGCAGCGCTACTAGCGGGGGGGGTTACGAGACCCAGTACTTC.

This clonotype was observed a single time. The CDR3 region has the DNA TGTGCCAGCAGCTTTTCACCCGGGACAGATAATCAGCCCCAGCATTTT. Its translation is CASSFSPGTDNQPQHF. The chain carries TRBV7-9 and TRBJ1-5; 7 bases map to TRBD1. This CDR3 spans 16 amino acids. The J segment lost 4 bases and the V segment lost 3 bases, leaving 9 bases of the junction unmatched. Germline assignment: CDR1 SEHNR and CDR2 FQNEAQ (reference sequence).

The chain uses TRBV3-1 and TRBJ2-7; maybe TRBD2 (5 bases). CDR1 and CDR2 from the germline V gene are LGHDT and YNNKEL (reference sequence). V lost 0 bases to trimming and J lost 6 bases, with 15 bases between them. This CDR3 is 15 amino acids long. CDR3 nucleotides: TGTGCCAGCAGCCAAGATAAAGGAGGAAGGGTCGAGCAGTACTTC. Amino acid sequence: CASSQDKGGRVEQYF.

This rearrangement joins TRBV20-1 to TRBJ2-1, with D possibly TRBD2 on 6 matching bases. The DNA end favors TRBJ2-7, so the J call may be wrong. CDR1 is DFQATT and CDR2 is SNEGSKA in the germline V gene (reference sequence). The CDR3 contains 14 residues. The CDR3 loop is CSARDFRESYEQYF. In DNA, the CDR3 is TGCAGTGCTAGAGATTTTCGGGAGAGCTACGAGCAGTACTTC.

The CDR3 nucleotides are TGCAGTGCCCCAAGACGCTCTGGGGCCAACGTCCTGACTTTC. Amino acid sequence: CSAPRRSGANVLTF. The chain has TRBV20-1 and TRBJ2-6; D unresolved. Germline V gene data show CDR1 as DFQATT and CDR2 as SNEGSKA (reference sequence). With 6 bases removed from V and 0 bases from J, the gap between germline ends came to 9 bases. The CDR3 totals 14 residues.

The sample holds a few counts of this clonotype. The V gene is TRBV3-1, the J gene TRBJ2-1; 13 bases fit TRBD2. The CDR3 has 14 amino acids. From germline, CDR1 is LGHDT and CDR2 YNNKEL (reference sequence). J lost 6 bases, V lost 8 bases, and 4 bases had no gene match. CDR3 nucleotide sequence: TGTGCCAGCGGGACTAGCGGGGTCCCCAATGAGCAGTTCTTC. Translating it yields CASGTSGVPNEQFF.

This clonotype appeared once. V usage is TRBV2 and J usage is TRBJ2-7; tentatively, D is TRBD2 (5 bases). The J call is in doubt because the DNA end fits TRBJ2-5 better. The germline gives CDR1 SNHLY, CDR2 FYNNEI. The CDR3 covers 18 residues. CDR3 in amino acids: CASSEALSRGATEETQYF. The CDR3 bases are TGTGCCAGCAGTGAAGCGCTTTCCCGGGGTGCTACTGAAGAGACCCAGTACTTC.